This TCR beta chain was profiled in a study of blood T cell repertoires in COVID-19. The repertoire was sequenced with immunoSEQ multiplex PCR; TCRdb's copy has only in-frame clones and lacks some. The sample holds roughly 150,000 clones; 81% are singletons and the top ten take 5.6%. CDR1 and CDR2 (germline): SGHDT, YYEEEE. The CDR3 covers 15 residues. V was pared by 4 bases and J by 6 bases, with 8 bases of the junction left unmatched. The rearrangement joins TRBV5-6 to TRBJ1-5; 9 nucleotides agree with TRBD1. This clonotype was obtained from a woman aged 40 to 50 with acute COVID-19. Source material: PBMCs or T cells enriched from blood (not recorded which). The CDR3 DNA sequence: TGTGCCAGCAGCAAGGACAGGGGAGTAGGTCAGCCCCAGCATTTT. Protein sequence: CASSKDRGVGQPQHF.